This entry lists 20 T cell receptor beta chains sequenced from one sample in a study of shared clonotypes between healthy human individuals. Profiled with immunoSEQ multiplex PCR; TCRdb holds only in-frame clones, not every one. The sample has millions of clones; roughly 92% are singletons. Sequencing input: naive CD4+ T cells sorted from blood. Subset: CD45RA+ positively selected. All receptors come from a man aged 18 to 30 in good health.

This rearrangement joins TRBV14 to TRBJ1-6, with D possibly being TRBD1 (5 bases). Germline CDR1 reads SGHDN; CDR2 reads FVKESK. The V end lost 3 bases, the J end lost 2 bases, and 8 bases lay between the germline ends. This CDR3 has 15 residues. CDR3 protein: CASSQLGAYNSPLHF. The CDR3 bases are TGTGCCAGCAGCCAGCTAGGGGCCTATAATTCACCCCTCCACTTT.

The chain is built from TRBV7-3 and TRBJ2-1; D is undetermined. V gave up 1 base and J gave up 2 bases, with 3 bases separating them. Germline CDR1 reads SGHTA; CDR2 reads FQGTGA. The CDR3 extends over 13 amino acids. CDR3 sequence: CASSLRAYNEQFF. For the CDR3, the DNA is TGTGCCAGCAGCTTAAGGGCCTACAATGAGCAGTTCTTC.

The CDR3 loop reads CASSYSTSGVSPLHF. Written as DNA, the CDR3 is TGTGCCAGCAGTTACTCGACGTCAGGGGTCTCACCCCTCCACTTT. The chain uses TRBV6-5 and TRBJ1-6; D is possibly TRBD1 (6 bases). Germline CDR1 is MNHEY and CDR2 is SVGAGI. The CDR3 extends over 15 amino acids. V was clipped by 0 bases and J by 10 bases, with 13 bases between them.

With respect to this clone: This CDR3 is also generated by other DNA sequences in the sample. The chain uses TRBV7-9 and TRBJ2-5, with D uncertain. The CDR3 extends over 14 amino acids. CDR1 is SEHNR, CDR2 FQNEAQ, per germline (reference sequence). V gave up 1 base and J gave up 5 bases, with 11 bases separating them. The CDR3 DNA is TGTGCCAGCAGCTTAGGGTTGGCGTTGGAGACCCAGTACTTC. This sequence encodes CASSLGLALETQYF.

The chain joins TRBV30 to TRBJ2-7, with no clear D. CDR3 length equals 12 residues. Trimming took 2 bases from V and 1 from J, leaving 6 bases between them. Germline-derived CDR1 and CDR2 are GTSNPN and SVGIG (reference sequence). The CDR3 coding sequence is TGTGCCTGGAGTAGACTTTCCTACGAGCAGTACTTC. Translated, it gives CAWSRLSYEQYF.

The chain links TRBV7-6 to TRBJ2-3, with no clear D. V dropped 2 bases and J dropped 6 bases, with 12 bases sitting between them. From germline, CDR1 is SGHVS and CDR2 FNYEAQ. The CDR3 is 14 residues long. The CDR3 coding sequence is TGTGCCAGCAGCTTATCACGGGTGAGGGATACGCAGTATTTT. It encodes CASSLSRVRDTQYF.

The chain is built from TRBV18 and TRBJ2-1; D gene uncertain. The germline V gene encodes CDR1 KGHSH and CDR2 LQKENI. The CDR3 sequence is 16 residues long. V lost 2 bases and J 5 bases, leaving 16 bases between the germline ends. Here the CDR3 reads CASSPGVGSIHNEQFF. Written as DNA, the CDR3 is TGTGCCAGCTCACCAGGCGTGGGAAGCATCCACAATGAGCAGTTCTTC.

The DNA of the CDR3 is TGTGCCAGCAGCCATTATGACAGGGCCAAAGGGACCCAGTACTTC. Amino acids: CASSHYDRAKGTQYF. This chain links TRBV5-6 with TRBJ2-5; 7 bases map to TRBD1. V trimming: 4 bases; J trimming: 7 bases; junction bases outside the gene matches: 13. CDR3 size: 15 residues. CDR1 is SGHDT and CDR2 is YYEEEE in the germline V gene.

Only one count was recorded for this clone. The chain is built from TRBV11-2 and TRBJ1-1, with D uncertain. V lost 4 bases, J lost 0 bases, and 15 bases lay in between. From germline, CDR1 is SGHAT and CDR2 FQNNGV. This CDR3 is 16 amino acids long. CDR3 protein: CASSSPRLGMNTEAFF. DNA for the CDR3: TGTGCCAGCAGCTCCCCCCGACTGGGAATGAACACTGAAGCTTTCTTT.

V and J are TRBV18 and TRBJ2-6, with D possibly being TRBD1 (6 bases). The V gene's germline CDR1 is KGHSH and CDR2 LQKENI. This CDR3 is built from 16 residues. V was pared by 3 bases and J by 0 bases, with 9 bases between. In DNA form, the CDR3 reads TGTGCCAGCTCACCGACAGGAACCTCTGGGGCCAACGTCCTGACTTTC. This encodes CASSPTGTSGANVLTF. Using reference TRBV18 and TRBJ2-6 for the parts outside the CDR3, the full variable domain is NAGVMQNPRHLVRRRGQEARLRCSPMKGHSHVYWYRQLPEEGLKFMVYLQKENIIDESGMPKERFSAEFPKEGPSILRIQQVVRGDSAAYFCASSPTGTSGANVLTFGAGSRLTVL.

As DNA, the CDR3 is TGTGCCTGGAGATCTGAGGGATCACCCCTCCACTTT. It specifies CAWRSEGSPLHF. This sequence joins TRBV30 and TRBJ1-6, with unresolved D. Germline V lookup: CDR1 GTSNPN, CDR2 SVGIG (reference sequence). The CDR3 spans 12 residues. With 3 bases removed from V and 10 bases from J, the gap between germline ends came to 10 bases.

This sequence joins TRBV6-1 and TRBJ2-3; D is undetermined. Trimming stripped 4 bases from V and 6 bases from J, with 8 bases between. The CDR3 length is 12 residues. CDR1 MNHNS and CDR2 SASEGT come from the germline V gene. DNA of the CDR3: TGTGCCAGCAGTGCCCACACCGATACGCAGTATTTT. This encodes CASSAHTDTQYF.

The gene calls are TRBV27 and TRBJ1-1, with 9 bases identical to TRBD1. Per the germline V gene, CDR1 is MNHEY and CDR2 is SMNVEV (reference sequence). The CDR3 loop spans 16 amino acids. V shed 7 bases, J shed 3 bases, and the junction held 12 bases outside the gene matches. The CDR3 loop reads CASTPTRDRAHTEAFF. Here the CDR3 DNA reads TGTGCCAGCACCCCGACCCGGGACAGGGCCCACACTGAAGCTTTCTTT.

The V and J genes are TRBV2 and TRBJ2-1; D is unclear. CDR1 and CDR2 from the germline V gene are SNHLY and FYNNEI. The CDR3 has 16 amino acids. Trimming stripped 0 bases from V and 0 bases from J, with 9 bases between. The CDR3 here is CASSEALLSSYNEQFF. CDR3 in DNA: TGTGCCAGCAGTGAAGCGCTATTGAGCTCCTACAATGAGCAGTTCTTC.

The rearrangement uses TRBV28 and TRBJ2-5; D ambiguous. Trimming stripped 4 bases from V and 5 bases from J, with 20 bases between. The CDR3 has 16 amino acids. Germline lookup yields CDR1 MDHEN and CDR2 SYDVKM. CDR3 residues: CASSSSRLPVGETQYF. CDR3 DNA: TGTGCCAGCAGTTCCTCCAGACTTCCCGTTGGGGAGACCCAGTACTTC.

V usage is TRBV19 and J usage is TRBJ2-5, with D unresolved. The germline V gene has CDR1 LNHDA and CDR2 SQIVND (reference sequence). The germline V and J ends were trimmed by 7 bases and 7 bases, with 10 bases remaining between them. CDR3 length equals 11 residues. The CDR3 DNA reads TGTGCCAGTACCTGGGATGTGACCCAGTACTTC. Amino acid sequence: CASTWDVTQYF.

V usage is TRBV9 and J usage is TRBJ2-3, with 8 bases identical to TRBD1. The junction had 4 bases not matched to a gene; V was cut back by 6 bases and J by 1 base. The CDR3 runs 14 residues. Germline CDR1 and CDR2: SGDLS and YYNGEE. Here the CDR3 reads CASTRQGRTDTQYF. The CDR3 DNA reads TGTGCCAGCACCCGACAGGGGCGCACAGATACGCAGTATTTT.

The chain links TRBV10-2 to TRBJ2-7; 9 bases are shared with TRBD1. CDR1 is WSHSY, CDR2 SAAADI, per germline. The CDR3 spans 14 residues. V gave up 9 bases and J gave up 3 bases; unmatched junction bases: 9. The DNA of the CDR3 is TGCGCCAGTAGCGGCACAGGGGGCATCTACGAGCAGTACTTC. It is translated as CASSGTGGIYEQYF.

The CDR3 region has the DNA TGCGCCAGCAGTCTTTCCGCAGAGGCGTTCACTGGAAACACCATATATTTT. Amino acids: CASSLSAEAFTGNTIYF. V usage is TRBV5-1 and J usage is TRBJ1-3; no reliable D call. The germline gives CDR1 SGHRS, CDR2 YFSETQ. V lost 5 bases to trimming and J lost 2 bases, with 20 bases between them. The CDR3 spans 17 residues.

The chain has TRBV2 and TRBJ2-4; 7 bases are shared with TRBD1. The J segment lost 0 bases and the V segment lost 6 bases, leaving 5 bases of the junction unmatched. CDR3 length: 15 amino acids. CDR1 SNHLY and CDR2 FYNNEI come from the germline V gene. CDR3 sequence: CASRGQTVAKNIQYF. Written as DNA, the CDR3 is TGTGCCAGCAGGGGACAGACTGTAGCCAAAAACATTCAGTACTTC.